This T cell receptor (beta chain) was sequenced during a study of CD8+CD57+ T cells in acquired aplastic anemia (dated by TCRdb to 2016 to 2018). The study in broad terms: A mean of about 3 ug of DNA, ranging from roughly 0.2 to 27.4 ug, was extracted from sorted CD4+ and CD8+ cells. For healthy donor samples, the average read count was approximately 10 million for CD4+ cells and 11.0 million for CD8+ cells.

In the case of this clonotype: It has no known antigen specificity. No qualities accompany the bases; no much larger clone lies one base away.

TCR beta VDJ combination and CDR3 sequence profiling used genomic DNA as the template. An Illumina HiSeq 2000 was the platform used for TCR repertoire sequencing. On the study's bioinformatics: Repertoire assessment relied on Simpson's diversity index, CDR3 size and DJ length profiles, and TRBV/TRBJ rearrangement plots. Whichever DNA sequence was most abundant in the deep sequencing data was defined as the immunodominant clone. CDR3 amino acid sequences were checked for sharing across subjects and were also compared against the VDJdb database and published repertoires. The public reads were reprocessed in TCRdb via fastp at Q25 and MiXCR, keeping in-frame beta chains. Rows merge per CDR3 protein into single entries with the most common DNA and genes. The V and J calls come from TCRdb's annotation, not from the publication. This sample has 200,000 to 250,000 distinct CDR3 sequences in its table, and approximately 60% of those were observed once. The top ten hold approximately 30% of the sample.

Study-level results and caveats: No significant difference in CD8+ Simpson's diversity was found between patients and healthy controls (P=0.060). Some 30 CD8+ CDR3 sequences were shared between patients and controls but appeared highly expressed in patients and within their immunodominant clones.

In the study, sorted CD4+ and CD8+ blood T cells from patients with severe aplastic anemia and from healthy subjects underwent deep sequencing of TCR repertoires. Ficoll-Paque density gradient centrifugation was used to isolate peripheral blood mononuclear cells. Before DNA was extracted, CD4+ and CD8+ T cells were sorted using either FACS or magnetic beads. CDR1 and CDR2 are read off the germline V gene (reference sequence) as DFQATT and SNEGSKA. The CDR3 covers 13 residues, taking in both the cysteine and the phenylalanine. CDR3 DNA is the only sequence kept; it has 39 bases, read in frame from the first base. Trimmed from V: 6 bases; trimmed from J: 4 bases; junction bases lacking a gene match: 6.

The source is a human donor in good health. Input material: sorted CD4+, CD8+, or CD8+CD57+ T cells (not recorded which) from PBMCs. The chain employs TRBV20-1 and TRBJ1-2; TRBD1 aligns with 9 central bases. The DNA reads as follows: TGCAGTGCCCCGGACAGGGGCCTCTATGGCTACACCTTC. This codes for CSAPDRGLYGYTF.